This TCR delta chain is drawn from a study of gamma-delta T cells after stem cell transplantation. This CDR3 spans 19 amino acids. Trimming stripped 0 bases from V and 2 bases from J, with 24 bases between. CDR1 GEAIGNYY and CDR2 EKD come from the germline V gene. This clone showed up just a few times. TCRdb reran clone calling via CATT on the RT-PCR reads. The table has around 16,000 delta-chain clones, less than 10% seen once; the top ten hold around 64%. The TCR originated in a human donor. It is not recorded whose cells these are; they may come from a transplant donor. The chain uses TRDV2 and TRDJ1, with D unresolved. Material for sequencing was gamma-delta T cells. CDR3 nucleotides: TGTGCCTGTGACACCGGGAAGGGGCCGGAGGCCCCCTTGACCGATAAACTCATCTTT. It specifies CACDTGKGPEAPLTDKLIF.